Presented here are 29 T cell receptor beta chains from one specimen sequenced in a study of cytomegalovirus exposure and HLA in healthy donors (dated by TCRdb to the late 2010s). Preparation of the library involved the immunoSEQ multiplex PCR assay. A mixture of 60 forward primers for TCR Vbeta segments and 13 reverse primers for TCR Jbeta segments was used in the multiplex PCR. This immuneACCESS table, as held by TCRdb, lists in-frame sequences with V and J called but not all clones. Of the missing ones, under half trace to an unresolved V gene in checked studies; the others have no known cause. The sample has about 140,000 clones on record, 76% of them singletons. The top ten constitute approximately 3.4% of the sample. Input material: PBMCs. The receptor source for this set is a man between 40 and 49 years old in good health and CMV-seronegative.

There are a few counts of this clone. The chain recombines TRBV7-3 with TRBJ1-2; D ambiguous. The V gene lost 2 bases and the J gene lost 7 bases, with 11 bases spanning the gap. The CDR3 contains 13 residues. Germline V gene data show CDR1 as SGHTA and CDR2 as FQGTGA. DNA for the CDR3: TGTGCCAGCAGCTTAGGAGGGTATAGTGGCTACACCTTC. Its translation: CASSLGGYSGYTF.

About this clone itself: The CDR3 does not close with the conserved phenylalanine or tryptophan, likely indicating a read error. This chain links TRBV6-1 with TRBJ1-2; no firm D call. Germline V gene sequence: CDR1 MNHNS, CDR2 SASEGT. The CDR3 spans 14 residues. V lost 6 bases and J 7 bases, leaving 18 bases between the germline ends. CDR3 in DNA: TGTGCCAGCAGCCCGATTGGAGGTACAAGTGGCTACACCCTC. This translates into CASSPIGGTSGYTL.

The gene calls are TRBV10-3 and TRBJ2-7; 10 bases match TRBD2. With V trimmed by 5 bases and J by 3 bases, 4 bases remained unmatched. Germline V lookup: CDR1 ENHRY, CDR2 SYGVKD. The length of the CDR3 is 14 residues. The CDR3 here is CAISPSGSIYEQYF. The CDR3 DNA is TGTGCCATCAGTCCTAGCGGGAGTATCTACGAGCAGTACTTC.

The chain couples TRBV25-1 to TRBJ2-1; the match to TRBD2 covers 11 bases. This CDR3 region has 16 residues. Per germline, CDR1 MGHDK and CDR2 SYGVNS. Trimming took 5 bases from V and 3 from J; bases not matched to a gene: 6. This CDR3 reads CASSSLGTSGYNEQFF. DNA of the CDR3: TGTGCCAGCAGTTCCCTGGGGACTAGCGGCTACAATGAGCAGTTCTTC.

This clone came up once. Within the sample, other DNA sequences also encode this same CDR3. The CDR3 spells CASRGTGSYEQYF. The CDR3 coding sequence is TGTGCCAGCAGAGGGACAGGAAGCTACGAGCAGTACTTC. The chain employs TRBV2 and TRBJ2-7, with TRBD1 matching over 8 bases. V was pared by 6 bases and J by 3 bases, with 4 bases of the junction left unmatched. Germline values: CDR1 SNHLY, CDR2 FYNNEI. The CDR3 has 13 residues.

V and J are TRBV7-9 and TRBJ1-4; D possibly corresponds to TRBD1 (6 bases). The ends were cut back, 1 base at V and 3 bases at J, with 9 bases in the middle. Germline loops: CDR1 SEHNR, CDR2 FQNEAQ (reference sequence). The CDR3 is 15 amino acids. Written as DNA, the CDR3 is TGTGCCAGCAGCTTAGAGGCAGGGGCTAATGAAAAACTGTTTTTT. As protein: CASSLEAGANEKLFF.

This clone has only a few counts. This chain connects TRBV5-6 to TRBJ1-1; no definite D call. The CDR3 is 12 residues long. Germline V gives CDR1 SGHDT, CDR2 YYEEEE. Trimming removed 4 bases at V and 1 base at J, with 5 bases between. Written as DNA, the CDR3 is TGTGCCAGCAGCAGAGGGAACACTGAAGCTTTCTTT. As protein: CASSRGNTEAFF.

The J gene is TRBJ2-3, the V gene TRBV27, with TRBD1 matching over 9 bases. The junction had 9 bases not matched to a gene; V was cut back by 6 bases and J by 2 bases. CDR1 is MNHEY and CDR2 is SMNVEV in the germline V gene (reference sequence). The CDR3 is 16 amino acids. The CDR3 spells CASRGPGTGTTDTQYF. CDR3 coding DNA: TGTGCCAGCAGGGGACCCGGGACAGGGACCACAGATACGCAGTATTTT.

The V and J genes are TRBV10-3 and TRBJ2-5; TRBD2 might be the D (6 bases). The CDR3 covers 17 residues. V lost 4 bases to trimming and J lost 2 bases, with 20 bases between them. The germline CDR1 and CDR2 sequences are ENHRY and SYGVKD. DNA of the CDR3: TGTGCCATCAGTGGGCCCTTTAGTAGCGGAGAGCAAGAGACCCAGTACTTC. Translated: CAISGPFSSGEQETQYF.

The chain couples TRBV6-5 to TRBJ2-7; 9 nucleotides align to TRBD2. J was trimmed by 4 bases and V by 3 bases; bases with no gene match: 1. The CDR3 length is 13 residues. Germline values: CDR1 MNHEY, CDR2 SVGAGI. The DNA for the CDR3 is TGTGCCAGCAGTTATCTAGCGGGGTACGAGCAGTACTTC. This encodes CASSYLAGYEQYF.

This chain uses TRBV5-1 with TRBJ2-3, with 8 nucleotides matching TRBD1. The CDR3 consists of 16 residues. Germline CDR1 reads SGHRS; CDR2 reads YFSETQ. Germline trimming cut 4 bases from V and 5 bases from J; bases unmatched to any gene: 12. For the CDR3, the DNA is TGCGCCAGCAGCCCACAGGGGGGCCGGGTATTAGATACGCAGTATTTT. As protein: CASSPQGGRVLDTQYF.

This sequence joins TRBV5-4 and TRBJ1-6; D perhaps matches TRBD1 (5 bases). Germline-derived CDR1 and CDR2 are SGHNT and YYREEE (reference sequence). This CDR3 region has 13 residues. V lost 0 bases and J 10 bases, leaving 8 bases between the germline ends. The DNA of the CDR3 is TGTGCCAGCAGCTTGGACAGGTGGTCACCCCTCCACTTT. Its protein is CASSLDRWSPLHF.

This rearrangement joins TRBV4-3 to TRBJ2-3; TRBD2 matches 7 bases. V gave up 6 bases and J gave up 2 bases; unmatched junction bases: 14. There are 17 residues in the CDR3. CDR1 is LGHNA, CDR2 YSLEER, per germline. This CDR3 is CASSQTATGGYTDTQYF. CDR3 in DNA: TGCGCCAGCAGTCAAACAGCGACGGGGGGTTACACAGATACGCAGTATTTT.

The chain combines TRBV7-2 with TRBJ2-3, with a weak D call TRBD1 (5 bases). V dropped 5 bases and J dropped 5 bases, with 17 bases sitting between them. The germline gives CDR1 SGHTA, CDR2 FQGNSA. This CDR3 comprises 15 residues. The CDR3 reads CASSPPNRQLDTQYF. The CDR3, as DNA: TGTGCCAGCAGCCCGCCCAACAGACAGTTAGATACGCAGTATTTT.

This clone was seen only a few times. The chain is built from TRBV6-5 and TRBJ1-1, with 10 bases fitting TRBD1. The CDR3 extends over 16 amino acids. V was pared by 2 bases and J by 4 bases, with 7 bases of the junction left unmatched. Germline V gene sequence: CDR1 MNHEY, CDR2 SVGAGI. CDR3 DNA sequence: TGTGCCAGCAGTTACCGCCCGGGACAGGGGTCCACTGAAGCTTTCTTT. This gives the protein CASSYRPGQGSTEAFF.

The V gene is TRBV10-3, the J gene TRBJ2-2; unclear D gene. The CDR3 totals 14 residues. Trimming left V 3 bases short and J 6 bases short, with 11 bases between. Germline CDR1 and CDR2: ENHRY and SYGVKD. The CDR3 DNA follows: TGTGCCATCAGTGAAGTACCCGCGGCCGGGGAGCTGTTTTTT. It yields the protein CAISEVPAAGELFF.

The chain carries TRBV11-2 and TRBJ1-1; D is perhaps TRBD1 (5 bases). Germline CDR1 and CDR2: SGHAT and FQNNGV. Trimming stripped 5 bases from V and 4 bases from J, with 14 bases between. The CDR3 is 14 residues long. Written as DNA, the CDR3 is TGTGCCAGCAGCCCAGACAGCCCCGGCACTGAAGCTTTCTTT. This encodes CASSPDSPGTEAFF.

The V call is TRBV4-3, the J call TRBJ2-1; 8 bases are a match to TRBD2. V lost 0 bases to trimming and J lost 10 bases; unmatched junction nucleotides: 8. Germline V CDR1 and CDR2: LGHNA, YSLEER. There are 15 residues in the CDR3. The CDR3 sequence: CASSQDGTSRGEQFF. The CDR3 coding sequence is TGCGCCAGCAGCCAAGACGGGACTAGTCGCGGCGAGCAGTTCTTC.

The chain joins TRBV15 to TRBJ1-5; D ambiguous. CDR1 and CDR2 (germline): LNHNV, YYDKDF (reference sequence). V dropped 1 base and J dropped 4 bases, with 8 bases sitting between them. This CDR3 spans 14 amino acids. Here the CDR3 reads CATSRVAENQPQHF. As DNA, the CDR3 is TGTGCCACCAGCAGAGTGGCGGAGAATCAGCCCCAGCATTTT. The full variable domain, rest sourced from reference TRBV15 and TRBJ1-5, is DAMVIQNPRYQVTQFGKPVTLSCSQTLNHNVMYWYQQKSSQAPKLLFHYYDKDFNNEADTPDNFQSRRPNTSFCFLDIRSPGLGDTAMYLCATSRVAENQPQHFGDGTRLSIL.

The CDR3 is CASSARSGGAAEAFF. The DNA of the CDR3 is TGTGCCAGCAGCGCACGTTCAGGGGGCGCGGCTGAAGCTTTCTTT. The chain combines TRBV11-2 with TRBJ1-1; 8 bases fit TRBD1. Unmatched junction bases numbered 11, after V lost 5 bases and J lost 6 bases. From germline, CDR1 is SGHAT and CDR2 FQNNGV. CDR3 length: 15 residues.

The V call is TRBV28, the J call TRBJ1-5; the D is unclear. Germline V gene data show CDR1 as MDHEN and CDR2 as SYDVKM. V dropped 7 bases and J dropped 3 bases, with 19 bases sitting between them. This CDR3 spans 16 amino acids. The CDR3 protein is CASTEGTRYYNQPQHF. In DNA, the CDR3 is TGTGCCAGCACGGAAGGTACGAGGTATTACAATCAGCCCCAGCATTTT.

Points on this clone: An end of the junction differs from the germline gene, which may be a read error. CDR3 nucleotide sequence: TGCGCCGGCAGCCCCGTGAGGCCCCGGGGGGAGACCCAGTACTTC. The encoded protein is CAGSPVRPRGETQYF. This chain links TRBV4-1 with TRBJ2-5, with D tentatively TRBD2 (6 bases). Germline CDR1 and CDR2: MGHRA and YSYEKL. The CDR3 runs 15 residues.

The chain couples TRBV7-9 to TRBJ2-1; a possible D gene is TRBD2 (6 bases). Germline values: CDR1 SEHNR, CDR2 FQNEAQ (reference sequence). This CDR3 is 15 amino acids long. V lost 2 bases, J lost 5 bases, and 13 bases lay in between. CDR3 nucleotides: TGTGCCAGCAGCTTAAGGACGGGAGTGAACAATGAGCAGTTCTTC. This sequence encodes CASSLRTGVNNEQFF.

V gene TRBV7-2 combines with J gene TRBJ1-2, with TRBD1 as a possible D gene (6 bases). This CDR3 has 15 amino acids. Trimming shortened V by 1 base and J by 3 bases, and 12 bases separated the two germline ends. Germline CDR1 is SGHTA and CDR2 is FQGNSA. The CDR3 is CASSLDRDGYYGYTF. The CDR3 region has the DNA TGTGCCAGCAGCTTAGACAGGGATGGGTACTATGGCTACACCTTC. The full variable domain, rest sourced from reference TRBV7-2 and TRBJ1-2, is GAGVSQSPSNKVTEKGKDVELRCDPISGHTALYWYRQSLGQGLEFLIYFQGNSAPDKSGLPSDRFSAERTGGSVSTLTIQRTQQEDSAVYLCASSLDRDGYYGYTFGSGTRLTVV.

This chain connects TRBV27 to TRBJ2-3; D perhaps matches TRBD2 (6 bases). Germline CDR1 MNHEY, CDR2 SMNVEV (reference sequence). V lost 3 bases, J lost 3 bases, and 16 bases lay in between. This CDR3 has 16 residues. The CDR3 DNA sequence: TGTGCCAGCAGTTTCGCCGCGGGGCCAAGGACAGATACGCAGTATTTT. As protein: CASSFAAGPRTDTQYF.

This clone has more than one count but fewer than ten. V and J are TRBV7-9 and TRBJ2-7; D is perhaps TRBD1 (7 bases). The V and J ends lost 3 bases and 0 bases respectively, with 15 bases between them. Germline assignment: CDR1 SEHNR and CDR2 FQNEAQ (reference sequence). The CDR3 covers 16 residues. Here the CDR3 DNA reads TGTGCCAGCAGCTTCACAGGGGACTGGAGCTCCTACGAGCAGTACTTC. This encodes CASSFTGDWSSYEQYF.

This clone was detected a few times. V gene TRBV6-5 combines with J gene TRBJ1-1; 8 bases line up with TRBD1. V shed 7 bases, J shed 12 bases, and the junction held 10 bases outside the gene matches. The CDR3 consists of 12 residues. Germline CDR1 reads MNHEY; CDR2 reads SVGAGI. CDR3 nucleotide sequence: TGTGCCAGCACCACAGCGGACAGGGAAACTTTCTTT. As protein: CASTTADRETFF.

The chain links TRBV7-8 to TRBJ2-1; 10 bases align to TRBD2. Germline V CDR1 and CDR2: SGHVS, FQNEAQ. This CDR3 has 15 amino acids. V trimming: 5 bases; J trimming: 5 bases; junction bases outside the gene matches: 6. The CDR3 bases are TGTGCCAGCAGCAGTAGCGGGGGGCCGCACAATGAGCAGTTCTTC. Translated: CASSSSGGPHNEQFF.

This clone was counted many times. The rearrangement uses TRBV6-4 and TRBJ2-2, with 8 bases aligning to TRBD1. Germline-derived CDR1 and CDR2 are MRHNA and SNTAGT. CDR3 length equals 15 residues. The J segment lost 7 bases and the V segment lost 2 bases, leaving 6 bases of the junction unmatched. This chain's CDR3 is CASSDGQGKGGELFF. In nucleotides, the CDR3 is TGTGCCAGCAGTGACGGACAGGGCAAGGGCGGGGAGCTGTTTTTT.